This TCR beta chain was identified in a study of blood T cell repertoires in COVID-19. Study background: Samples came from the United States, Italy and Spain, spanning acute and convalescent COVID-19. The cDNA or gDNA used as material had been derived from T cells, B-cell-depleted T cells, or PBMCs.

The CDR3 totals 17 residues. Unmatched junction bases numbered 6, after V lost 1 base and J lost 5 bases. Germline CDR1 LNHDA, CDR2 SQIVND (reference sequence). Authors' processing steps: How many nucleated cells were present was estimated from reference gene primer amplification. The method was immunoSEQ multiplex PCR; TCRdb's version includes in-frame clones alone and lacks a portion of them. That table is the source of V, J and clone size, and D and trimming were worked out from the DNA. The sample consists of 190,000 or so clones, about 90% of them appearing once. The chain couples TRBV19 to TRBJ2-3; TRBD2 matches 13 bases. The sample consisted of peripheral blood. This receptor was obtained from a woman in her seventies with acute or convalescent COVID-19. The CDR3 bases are TGTGCCAGTAGTATAGCTCCCACTAGCGGGGGGGGAGATACGCAGTATTTT. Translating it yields CASSIAPTSGGGDTQYF.